This T cell receptor beta chain was retrieved from a study of identifying expanded T cells in peripheral blood. The study's findings and limits: Over about two and four weeks, about 15 and 19 clones changed, versus 1.2 between replicates. Variance in clone template counts between approximately two-week samples significantly increased with total template count across all healthy donors.

Sequencing used immunoSEQ multiplex PCR; TCRdb keeps in-frame clones, though not all of them. The sample contains about 85,000 clones, 85% to 90% of which appear only once. V lost 0 bases and J lost 5; bases outside the gene matches: 5. The CDR3 is 15 residues long. The germline CDR1 and CDR2 sequences are LGHNA and YSLEER. No infections or other immune events were documented during collection. As to this clone: Its antigen is still unknown.

The sequenced sample consisted of blood. The rearrangement links TRBV4-3 to TRBJ1-2, with 8 bases lining up with TRBD1. The receptor was derived from a person between 18 and 75 years old in good health. For the CDR3, the DNA is TGCGCCAGCAGCCAAGAAGCAGGGGGCACGTATGGCTACACCTTC. This sequence encodes CASSQEAGGTYGYTF.